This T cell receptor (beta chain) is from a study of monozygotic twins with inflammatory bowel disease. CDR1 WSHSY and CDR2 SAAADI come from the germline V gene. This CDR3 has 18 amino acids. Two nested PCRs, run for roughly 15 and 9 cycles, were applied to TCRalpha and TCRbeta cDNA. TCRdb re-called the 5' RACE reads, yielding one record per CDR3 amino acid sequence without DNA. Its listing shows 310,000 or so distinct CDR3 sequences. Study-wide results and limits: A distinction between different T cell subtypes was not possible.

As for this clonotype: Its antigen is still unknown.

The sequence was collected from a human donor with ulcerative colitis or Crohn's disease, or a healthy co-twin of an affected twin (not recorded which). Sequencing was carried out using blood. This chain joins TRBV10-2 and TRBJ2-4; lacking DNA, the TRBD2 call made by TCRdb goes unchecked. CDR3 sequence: CASTPGTSGTPSKNIQYF.